What follows are 19 T cell receptor beta chains derived from one specimen sequenced in a study of blood T cell repertoires in COVID-19. The data were produced by immunoSEQ multiplex PCR, yet TCRdb's version contains in-frame clones alone and is incomplete. The table lists over 65,000 clones, under 80% of them singletons. The sequenced sample was peripheral blood. Receptors were obtained from a man aged 60 to 75 with COVID-19, enrolled during active disease.

This clone was found once. The J gene is TRBJ2-7, the V gene TRBV7-9; 9 positions agree with TRBD1. From germline, CDR1 is SEHNR and CDR2 FQNEAQ (reference sequence). V lost 0 bases and J lost 7; bases outside the gene matches: 7. This CDR3 contains 15 residues. The CDR3 here is CASSLAGTGRREQYF. The DNA of the CDR3 is TGTGCCAGCAGCTTAGCTGGGACAGGGAGAAGAGAGCAGTACTTC.

This clone occurred once. The V call is TRBV9, the J call TRBJ2-3, with 11 positions matching TRBD2. The CDR3 contains 17 residues. Germline lookup yields CDR1 SGDLS and CDR2 YYNGEE. With V trimmed by 0 bases and J by 3 bases, 6 bases remained unmatched. CDR3 DNA sequence: TGTGCCAGCAGCGTAGGTCTAGCGGGGGGACAGACAGATACGCAGTATTTT. Amino acids: CASSVGLAGGQTDTQYF. Full variable domain (remainder filled in from reference TRBV9 and TRBJ2-3): DSGVTQTPKHLITATGQRVTLRCSPRSGDLSVYWYQQSLDQGLQFLIQYYNGEERAKGNILERFSAQQFPDLHSELNLSSLELGDSALYFCASSVGLAGGQTDTQYFGPGTRLTVL.

This clone was observed a handful of times. This sequence joins TRBV2 and TRBJ1-1; no definite D call. There are 13 residues in the CDR3. Trimming shortened V by 7 bases and J by 0 bases, and 9 bases separated the two germline ends. Germline V gives CDR1 SNHLY, CDR2 FYNNEI. This CDR3 is CASKAGMNTEAFF. CDR3 DNA: TGTGCCAGCAAAGCGGGAATGAACACTGAAGCTTTCTTT.

The chain employs TRBV5-4 and TRBJ1-1; D gene uncertain. Looked up from germline, CDR1 is SGHNT and CDR2 is YYREEE (reference sequence). V was pared by 3 bases and J by 0 bases, with 12 bases between. The CDR3 is 15 residues long. The CDR3 reads CASSSPGTMNTEAFF. CDR3 in DNA: TGTGCCAGCAGCTCACCGGGAACTATGAACACTGAAGCTTTCTTT.

DNA for the CDR3: TGTGCCAGCAGCCAAGGGGAGTCGGGGTCGAACACCGGGGAGCTGTTTTTT. Its protein product is CASSQGESGSNTGELFF. The chain is built from TRBV4-2 and TRBJ2-2, with D possibly TRBD2 on 5 matching bases. The CDR3 consists of 17 residues. V shed 1 base and J shed 0 bases, with 12 bases lying between them. Per germline, CDR1 LGHNA and CDR2 YNFKEQ.

The chain recombines TRBV5-1 with TRBJ2-3; D remains unclear. Per germline, CDR1 SGHRS and CDR2 YFSETQ. The CDR3 is made up of 14 amino acids. The V and J ends lost 4 bases and 0 bases respectively, with 9 bases between them. The DNA for the CDR3 is TGCGCCAGCAGCGACACATTTAGCACAGATACGCAGTATTTT. Its protein is CASSDTFSTDTQYF.

The J gene is TRBJ2-5, the V gene TRBV19, with D possibly TRBD2 on 5 matching bases. Trimming cost V 2 bases and J 5 bases, with 12 bases left between them. The CDR3 has 14 amino acids. Looked up from germline, CDR1 is LNHDA and CDR2 is SQIVND (reference sequence). CDR3 in DNA: TGTGCCAGTAGTATAACTAGGGCCGGGGAGACCCAGTACTTC. It codes for CASSITRAGETQYF.

The gene calls are TRBV7-9 and TRBJ2-3; weak D call: TRBD1 (5 bases). Trimming took 2 bases from V and 5 from J, leaving 11 bases between them. The germline CDR1 and CDR2 sequences are SEHNR and FQNEAQ (reference sequence). This CDR3 region has 14 residues. In DNA, the CDR3 is TGTGCCAGCAGCTTAAGGGGATTGGGAGATACGCAGTATTTT. This translates into CASSLRGLGDTQYF.

This CDR3 is CASRRTSGRWLFF. The CDR3 nucleotides read TGTGCCAGCAGACGGACTAGCGGGAGGTGGCTGTTCTTC. This rearrangement joins TRBV12-3 or TRBV12-4 to TRBJ2-1; TRBD2 agrees at 14 bases. V shed 6 bases, J shed 15 bases, and the junction held 7 bases outside the gene matches. This CDR3 has 13 amino acids.

This rearrangement joins TRBV4-3 to TRBJ1-6, with TRBD1 as a possible D gene (6 bases). The V end lost 0 bases, the J end lost 7 bases, and 13 bases lay between the germline ends. CDR1 is LGHNA, CDR2 YSLEER, per germline. CDR3 length: 16 amino acids. CDR3 nucleotide sequence: TGCGCCAGCAGCCAAGATTGGGACATGCTAAATTCACCCCTCCACTTT. Protein sequence: CASSQDWDMLNSPLHF.

This chain links TRBV27 with TRBJ2-7; a possible D gene is TRBD1 (6 bases). Germline V gene lookup returns CDR1 MNHEY and CDR2 SMNVEV (reference sequence). This CDR3 spans 15 amino acids. Trimming shortened V by 6 bases and J by 0 bases, and 15 bases separated the two germline ends. The chain's CDR3 is CASSSGQSFSYEQYF. CDR3 bases: TGTGCCAGCAGCTCCGGACAGAGTTTCTCCTACGAGCAGTACTTC.

The chain has TRBV9 and TRBJ2-7, with D maybe TRBD2 (5 bases). Germline CDR1 reads SGDLS; CDR2 reads YYNGEE. V lost 3 bases and J lost 2, with 12 bases in between. The CDR3 consists of 14 residues. This CDR3 is CASSAEGVAYEQYF. The DNA of the CDR3 is TGTGCCAGCAGCGCCGAGGGCGTAGCCTACGAGCAGTACTTC.

CDR3 sequence reads: CASSQEDGETQYF. The CDR3 coding sequence is TGTGCCAGCAGCCAAGAAGACGGGGAGACCCAGTACTTC. J is TRBJ2-5 and V is TRBV4-2; no definite D call. V lost 0 bases, J lost 5 bases, and 7 bases lay in between. Per germline, CDR1 LGHNA and CDR2 YNFKEQ. CDR3 size: 13 residues.

This clone has a single count. The rearrangement joins TRBV3-1 (or the pseudogene TRBV3-2) to TRBJ2-7; 7 bases match TRBD1. The CDR3 is made up of 15 amino acids. Trimming removed 4 bases from V and 3 bases from J; junction bases left unmatched: 9. CDR1 and CDR2 from the germline V gene are LGHDT and YNNKEL (reference sequence). This CDR3 is CASSRFGTDLYEQYF. For the CDR3, the DNA is TGTGCCAGCAGCCGTTTCGGGACAGACCTCTACGAGCAGTACTTC.

The chain uses TRBV11-2 and TRBJ1-2; no reliable D call. The germline V and J ends were trimmed by 1 base and 4 bases, with 10 bases remaining between them. This CDR3 comprises 14 residues. Germline V CDR1 and CDR2: SGHAT, FQNNGV. CDR3 region: CASSLVGSGYGYTF. In nucleotides, the CDR3 is TGTGCCAGCAGCTTAGTGGGTTCAGGCTATGGCTACACCTTC.

The V gene is TRBV25-1, the J gene TRBJ2-1, with TRBD1 identical over 9 bases. Germline CDR1 is MGHDK and CDR2 is SYGVNS. The ends lost 3 bases at V and 5 bases at J; junction bases unmatched: 8. This CDR3 is 16 amino acids long. CDR3 DNA: TGTGCCAGCAGTGATCTGGACAGGGGTAATGACAATGAGCAGTTCTTC. It yields the protein CASSDLDRGNDNEQFF. Complete variable domain (other parts from reference TRBV25-1 and TRBJ2-1): EADIYQTPRYLVIGTGKKITLECSQTMGHDKMYWYQQDPGMELHLIHYSYGVNSTEKGDLSSESTVSRIRTEHFPLTLESARPSHTSQYLCASSDLDRGNDNEQFFGPGTRLTVL.

This chain connects TRBV2 to TRBJ2-5, with 10 positions matching TRBD2. The germline V gene has CDR1 SNHLY and CDR2 FYNNEI. The length of the CDR3 is 13 residues. V was pared by 5 bases and J by 5 bases, with 2 bases of the junction left unmatched. The CDR3 DNA reads TGTGCCAGCAGTCGGGGACTAGCGGAGACCCAGTACTTC. It encodes CASSRGLAETQYF. Full variable domain (outside the CDR3, taken from reference TRBV2 and TRBJ2-5): EPEVTQTPSHQVTQMGQEVILRCVPISNHLYFYWYRQILGQKVEFLVSFYNNEISEKSEIFDDQFSVERPDGSNFTLKIRSTKLEDSAMYFCASSRGLAETQYFGPGTRLLVL.

J is TRBJ2-3 and V is TRBV6-5; possible D gene TRBD2, 6 bases. CDR1 is MNHEY and CDR2 is SVGAGI in the germline V gene. The CDR3 covers 13 residues. Trimming removed 9 bases from V and 1 base from J, with 11 bases in between. CDR3 amino acids: CASRDSRTDTQYF. The CDR3 coding sequence is TGTGCCAGTAGGGACTCCCGCACAGATACGCAGTATTTT.

J is TRBJ2-2 and V is TRBV5-1, with a weak D call TRBD1 (6 bases). This CDR3 has 15 residues. CDR1 and CDR2 from the germline V gene are SGHRS and YFSETQ. Trimming shortened V by 2 bases and J by 2 bases, and 10 bases separated the two germline ends. CDR3 region: CASSFTGLNTGELFF. The CDR3 region has the DNA TGCGCCAGCAGCTTCACAGGGCTAAACACCGGGGAGCTGTTTTTT.